This T cell receptor (beta chain) was obtained from a study of T cells in Graves' hyperthyroidism and ophthalmopathy. The source material, RNA transcripts, was used to amplify TCR beta CDR3 regions. TCR CDR3 regions were first amplified by RT-PCR with HTBI primers. TCRdb fed the multiplex PCR reads into MiXCR, producing one record per CDR3 protein. The data contain approximately 610,000 distinct CDR3 sequences, under 15% of them singletons. This clonotype was found many times. Uncontrolled infection, other autoimmune disease, pregnancy or lactation barred patients from enrollment. Specimen: blood. This TCR was sampled from a middle-aged woman with Graves' ophthalmopathy.

This chain's CDR3 is CASSIDSVGGARETQYF. The CDR3 nucleotides read TGTGCCAGTAGTATAGATTCTGTTGGGGGAGCACGAGAGACCCAGTACTTC. V and J are TRBV19 and TRBJ2-5; TRBD1 or TRBD2 may be the D gene (5 bases each). Between the trimmed V and J ends, which lost 0 bases and 4 bases, there was a span of 18 bases. Per germline, CDR1 LNHDA and CDR2 SQIVND (reference sequence). This CDR3 region has 17 residues.